This T cell receptor (beta chain) stems from a study of blood T cell repertoires in COVID-19. Study information: Acute and convalescent COVID-19 samples came from the United States, Italy and Spain. PBMCs, B-cell-depleted T cells, or T cells provided the cDNA or gDNA that made up the material.

The CDR3 has 14 amino acids. This clone was seen once. In the authors' workflow: Quantification of nucleated cells was approximated via reference gene primer amplification. Measured with immunoSEQ multiplex PCR; TCRdb has only the in-frame clones, and not every one. V and J calls plus clone size are reproduced from that table; the DNA served to infer D and trimming. This table has approximately 100,000 clones, roughly 80% appearing once. This receptor was taken from a woman in her sixties or seventies with acute or convalescent COVID-19. Sample: peripheral blood. The J gene is TRBJ2-5, the V gene TRBV21-1; the table gives TRBD1 as D, unverified against the DNA. TRBV21-1 is labeled a pseudogene. The CDR3 reads CASSPFAGCETQYF. The CDR3 DNA reads as TGTGCCAGCAGCCCGTTTGCAGGGTGTGAGACCCAGTACTTC.